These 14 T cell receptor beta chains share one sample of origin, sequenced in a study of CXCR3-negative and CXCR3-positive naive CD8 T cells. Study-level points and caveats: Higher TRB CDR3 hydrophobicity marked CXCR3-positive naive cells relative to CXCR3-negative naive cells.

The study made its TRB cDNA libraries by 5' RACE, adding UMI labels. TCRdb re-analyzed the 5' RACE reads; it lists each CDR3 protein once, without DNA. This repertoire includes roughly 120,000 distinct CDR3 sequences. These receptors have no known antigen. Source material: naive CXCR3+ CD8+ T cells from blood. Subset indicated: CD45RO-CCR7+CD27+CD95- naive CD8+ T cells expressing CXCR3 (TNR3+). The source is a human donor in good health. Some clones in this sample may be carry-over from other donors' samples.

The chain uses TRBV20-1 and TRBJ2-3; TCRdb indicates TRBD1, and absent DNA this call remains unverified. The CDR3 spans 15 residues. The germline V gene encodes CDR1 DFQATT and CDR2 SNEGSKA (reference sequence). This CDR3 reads CSQQALLPGTDTQYF.

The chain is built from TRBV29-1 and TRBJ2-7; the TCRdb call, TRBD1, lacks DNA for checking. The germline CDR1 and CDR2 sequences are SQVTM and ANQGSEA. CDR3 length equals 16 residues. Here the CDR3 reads CSVGQAGQGNTYEQYF.

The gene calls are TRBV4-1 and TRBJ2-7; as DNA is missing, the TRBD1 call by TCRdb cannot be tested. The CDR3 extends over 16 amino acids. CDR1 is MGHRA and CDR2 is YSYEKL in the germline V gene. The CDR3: CASSQAGGRSSYEQYF.

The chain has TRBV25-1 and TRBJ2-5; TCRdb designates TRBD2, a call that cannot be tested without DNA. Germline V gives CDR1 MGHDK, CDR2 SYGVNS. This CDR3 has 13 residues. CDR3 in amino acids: CASIDTPRGTQYF.

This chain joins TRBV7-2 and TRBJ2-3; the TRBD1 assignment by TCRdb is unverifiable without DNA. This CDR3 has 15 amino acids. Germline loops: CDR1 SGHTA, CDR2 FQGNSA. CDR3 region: CASSLEAAPGDTQYF.

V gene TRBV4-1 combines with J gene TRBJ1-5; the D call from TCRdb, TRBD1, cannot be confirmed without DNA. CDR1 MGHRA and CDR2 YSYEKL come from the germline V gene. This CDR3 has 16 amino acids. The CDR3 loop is CASSQTGGAEQWPQHF.

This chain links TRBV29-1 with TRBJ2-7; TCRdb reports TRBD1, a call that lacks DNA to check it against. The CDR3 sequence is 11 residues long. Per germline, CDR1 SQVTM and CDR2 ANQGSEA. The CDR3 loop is CSVGGDPEQYF.

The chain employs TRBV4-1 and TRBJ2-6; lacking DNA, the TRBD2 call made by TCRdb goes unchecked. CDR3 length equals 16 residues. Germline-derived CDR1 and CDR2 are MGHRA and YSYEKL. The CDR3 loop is CASSPPRASGANVLTF.

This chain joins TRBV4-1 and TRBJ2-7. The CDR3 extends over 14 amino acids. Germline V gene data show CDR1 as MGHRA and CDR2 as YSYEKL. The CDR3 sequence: CASSQGSRPYEQYF.

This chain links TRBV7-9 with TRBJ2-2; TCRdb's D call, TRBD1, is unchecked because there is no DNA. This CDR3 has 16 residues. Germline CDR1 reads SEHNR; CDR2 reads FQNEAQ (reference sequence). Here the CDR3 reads CASSHRDRSNTGELFF.

The CDR3 sequence is CSARDELAGLQETQYF. V is TRBV20-1 and J is TRBJ2-5; the TRBD2 assignment by TCRdb is unverifiable without DNA. The CDR3 runs to 16 residues. Germline loops: CDR1 DFQATT, CDR2 SNEGSKA (reference sequence).

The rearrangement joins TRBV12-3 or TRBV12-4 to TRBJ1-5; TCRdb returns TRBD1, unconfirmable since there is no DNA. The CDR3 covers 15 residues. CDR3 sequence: CASSSPGEGDQPQHF.

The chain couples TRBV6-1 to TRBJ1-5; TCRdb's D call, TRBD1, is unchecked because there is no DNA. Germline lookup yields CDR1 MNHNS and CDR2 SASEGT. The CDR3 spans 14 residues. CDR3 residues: CASSSQGANQPQHF.

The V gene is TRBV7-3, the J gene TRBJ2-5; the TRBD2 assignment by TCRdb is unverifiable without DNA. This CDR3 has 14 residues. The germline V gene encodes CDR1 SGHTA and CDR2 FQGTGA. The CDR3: CASSRAVGPETQYF.